This TCR beta chain was obtained from a study of early T cells in non-severe SARS-CoV-2 infection. The V and J ends lost 4 bases and 3 bases, in that order; junction bases with no gene match: 3. CDR3 length equals 14 residues. Germline V gene sequence: CDR1 ENHRY, CDR2 SYGVKD. MiXCR, run by TCRdb on the 5' RACE reads, gives a single entry per CDR3 protein. The data hold 25,000 to 30,000 distinct CDR3 sequences, with roughly 4.2% observed a single time. This clonotype was seen only a few times. The sample consisted of whole blood. The receptor's source is an adult who was a healthcare worker with PCR-confirmed SARS-CoV-2 infection or an uninfected control (not recorded which). The J gene is TRBJ2-7, the V gene TRBV10-3; 10 positions match TRBD1. CDR3 region: CAISGTGGVYEQYF. Here the CDR3 DNA reads TGTGCCATCAGTGGGACAGGGGGGGTCTACGAGCAGTACTTC.